Below, one T cell receptor beta chain is given with its context. Some clones are missing from TCRdb's copy, which holds only in-frame ones; the method was immunoSEQ multiplex PCR. The sample lists roughly 230,000 clones; 89% were seen once. The sample belongs to a study of blood T cell repertoires in COVID-19. Germline V CDR1 and CDR2: MNHNY, SVGAGI (reference sequence). This CDR3 spans 16 amino acids. The V gene end was trimmed by 3 bases and the J gene end by 2 bases; junction bases not matched to a gene: 8. Input material: PBMCs or T cells enriched from blood (not recorded which). The source of this sequence is a woman in her 30s with acute COVID-19. The chain employs TRBV6-6 and TRBJ2-3; 7 bases match TRBD1. CDR3 protein: CASSYMGQSFTDTQYF. CDR3 sequence (DNA): TGTGCCAGCAGTTATATGGGACAGTCCTTCACAGATACGCAGTATTTT.